The source of this T cell receptor beta chain is a study of cytomegalovirus exposure and HLA in healthy donors. Overall study findings and caveats: In vitro assays verified that a few CMV-associated chains recognized CMV antigens specifically.

Germline CDR1 and CDR2: SGHRS and YFSETQ. CDR3 length equals 15 residues. Trimming took 0 bases from V and 6 from J, leaving 13 bases between them. There were likely unrecorded immune exposures, though donors were nominally healthy when sampled. Primers included in the PCR were 60 Vbeta and 13 Jbeta primers. Assay: immunoSEQ multiplex PCR; the TCRdb copy retains only in-frame clones and omits some. This sample's table reports over 100,000 clones. Points on this clone: The target antigen is unknown.

This chain connects TRBV5-1 to TRBJ2-1, with D perhaps TRBD1 (5 bases). This TCR was recovered from a man aged 40-49 years in good health and CMV-seropositive. The sequenced sample consisted of PBMCs. The CDR3 reads CASSLEGAVGNEQFF. Here the CDR3 DNA reads TGCGCCAGCAGCTTGGAAGGGGCGGTCGGCAATGAGCAGTTCTTC.